These 7 T cell receptor beta chains were sequenced from one sample in a study of prognosis after radiotherapy for stage I lung cancer (dated by TCRdb to the early 2020s). TCRdb lists the instrument as Illumina HiSeq 3000. Two rounds of multiplex PCR were performed to amplify the TCR beta CDR3 region from genomic DNA. The first PCR round used primers specific to each TRBV and TRBJ gene, with sequences filed in Chinese patent CN105087789A. The public reads were run again by TCRdb, first through fastp at Q25 and then through MiXCR, and only productive beta chains were kept. Rows matching on CDR3 protein sequence are summarized as one entry with the most common DNA and genes. This sample lists some 60,000 distinct CDR3 sequences; roughly 29% were detected once. The ten most abundant clones make up about 7.5% of the sample. The starting material was PBMCs, obtained before or after stereotactic body radiation therapy (not recorded which). These receptor sequences come from a donor aged 50 or older with non-small cell lung cancer.

This clonotype was seen more than once but under ten times. This may be a read error, as it is one base from a much larger clone. The chain has TRBV19 and TRBJ1-3; no clear D. The V gene's germline CDR1 is LNHDA and CDR2 SQIVND (reference sequence). The CDR3 length is 15 residues. CDR3 amino acids: CASSIPGRTGNTVYF. The CDR3 bases are TGTGCCAGTAGTATCCCCGGCCGTACTGGAAACACCGTATATTTT.

This clonotype was detected ten times or more. The chain recombines TRBV27 with TRBJ1-4, with 7 bases aligning to TRBD1. Germline CDR1 reads MNHEY; CDR2 reads SMNVEV (reference sequence). The CDR3 runs to 16 residues. The junction had 13 bases not matched to a gene; V was cut back by 4 bases and J by 8 bases. CDR3 in amino acids: CASSCSPSTGLEKLFF. CDR3 DNA: TGTGCCAGCAGTTGCTCCCCTTCGACAGGGCTAGAAAAACTGTTTTTT. Based on the CDR3 plus reference TRBV27 and TRBJ1-4, the full variable domain is EAQVTQNPRYLITVTGKKLTVTCSQNMNHEYMSWYRQDPGLGLRQIYYSMNVEVTDKGDVPEGYKVSRKEKRNFPLILESPSPNQTSLYFCASSCSPSTGLEKLFFGSGTQLSVL.

About this clonotype: A read error may explain this, as a much larger clone is one base away. The chain is built from TRBV7-8 and TRBJ2-1; 7 bases are a match to TRBD1. The DNA matches TRBJ2-5 better at its end, which makes the J call doubtful. CDR1 is SGHVS and CDR2 is FQNEAQ in the germline V gene. This CDR3 is 13 amino acids long. The CDR3 DNA follows: TGTGCCAGTAAGACAGGGTGCCGAGAGACCCAGTACTTC. Protein: CASKTGCRETQYF.

Details on this clonotype: A much larger clone differs from this one at a single base, so this may be a read error. This chain joins TRBV5-5 and TRBJ2-5, with D hard to call. Germline V CDR1 and CDR2: SGHKS, YYEKEE (reference sequence). This CDR3 region has 13 residues. In DNA, the CDR3 is TGTGCCAGCAGCTTTACAGTTGAAGATACCCAGTACTTC. This sequence encodes CASSFTVEDTQYF.

To note about this clonotype: A much larger clone differs from this one at a single base, so this may be a read error. This likely comes from a read error, as the CDR3 has no conserved phenylalanine or tryptophan at its end. The V gene is TRBV7-8, the J gene TRBJ1-1; D is unclear. CDR1 is SGHVS and CDR2 is FQNEAQ in the germline V gene. Trimming cost V 4 bases and J 5 bases, with 11 bases left between them. This CDR3 is 13 amino acids long. In nucleotides, the CDR3 is TGTGCCAGCAGCTCCCAAACAAAAACTGAAGCTTTCCTT. This codes for CASSSQTKTEAFL.

This clonotype was found many times. J is TRBJ2-3 and V is TRBV11-2; TRBD2 might be the D (5 bases). V was shortened by 5 bases and J by 6 bases, with 15 bases between the two germline ends. Germline V gives CDR1 SGHAT, CDR2 FQNNGV. This CDR3 spans 14 amino acids. The CDR3 coding sequence is TGTGCCAGCAGCCCGGACTGGAGAGGGGATACGCAGTATTTT. Translation gives CASSPDWRGDTQYF.

In its sample, this clonotype was seen a few times. A read error is likely, as this CDR3 ends without the conserved phenylalanine or tryptophan. The DNA is omitted, as the CDR3 cannot be located on it reliably, and the CDR3 follows TCRdb's listing. The gene calls are TRBV7-6 and TRBJ1-1; the D segment call TRBD1 is taken from the table without a DNA check. The CDR3 totals 14 residues, both ends included. Germline values: CDR1 SGHVS, CDR2 FNYEAQ. CDR3 sequence: CASSLTPLRCYGPL.